This TCR beta chain was obtained from a study of blood T cell repertoires in COVID-19. Patients from Seattle were sampled longitudinally, starting during active infection. The CDR3 spans 16 residues. Germline lookup yields CDR1 SGHTA and CDR2 FQGTGA. V was pared by 5 bases and J by 5 bases, with 9 bases of the junction left unmatched. Source study methods: The authors estimated nucleated cell counts from reference gene primer amplification. Assay used: immunoSEQ multiplex PCR; TCRdb lists only in-frame clones, some missing. V, J and clone size reflect that table, while D and trimming were determined from the DNA. The sample has about 200,000 clones, about 84% seen once.

The gene calls are TRBV7-3 and TRBJ2-1, with 10 bases fitting TRBD2. The sample was peripheral blood. The sequence was collected from a woman of 80 years or more with COVID-19, enrolled during active disease. For the CDR3, the DNA is TGTGCCAGCAGCCCCAGCGGGGGGGCCGGTGACAATGAGCAGTTCTTC. This translates into CASSPSGGAGDNEQFF.